The 24 T cell receptor beta chains below all came from one sample that was sequenced in a study of T cells in Graves' hyperthyroidism and ophthalmopathy. Template material for amplifying TCR beta CDR3 regions consisted of RNA transcripts. First-round RT-PCR with HTBI primers amplified the TCR CDR3 region. TCRdb fed the multiplex PCR reads into MiXCR, producing one record per CDR3 protein. The data show under 450,000 distinct CDR3 sequences, with 15% to 18% seen just once and 7.7% held by the top ten. The specimen sequenced was blood. Source of these receptors: a woman between 18 and 29 years old with Graves' hyperthyroidism.

This clonotype has ten or more counts. The genes are TRBV5-6 and TRBJ2-7; no reliable D call. The CDR3 sequence is 14 residues long. Germline CDR1 is SGHDT and CDR2 is YYEEEE. The V end lost 0 bases, the J end lost 0 bases, and 7 bases lay between the germline ends. CDR3 sequence reads: CASSLASFSYEQYF. The CDR3, as DNA: TGTGCCAGCAGCTTGGCTTCCTTCTCCTACGAGCAGTACTTC.

This clonotype was seen ten or more times. V gene TRBV7-9 combines with J gene TRBJ1-4; the D gene is possibly TRBD1 (5 bases). The CDR3 is 17 residues long. CDR1 and CDR2 from the germline V gene are SEHNR and FQNEAQ (reference sequence). Trimming left V 4 bases short and J 1 base short, with 16 bases between. CDR3 in amino acids: CASSSTPGRGTNEKLFF. For the CDR3, the DNA is TGTGCCAGCAGCTCAACCCCGGGGCGTGGAACTAATGAAAAACTGTTTTTT.

This clonotype came up many times. This chain links TRBV11-2 with TRBJ2-2, with 8 positions matching TRBD1. V lost 1 base, J lost 7 bases, and 8 bases stayed unmatched. Germline V gives CDR1 SGHAT, CDR2 FQNNGV. The CDR3 is made up of 16 amino acids. The CDR3 region has the DNA TGTGCCAGCAGCTTAGGTGGCAGGGGGCGCGGCGGGGAGCTGTTTTTT. Protein: CASSLGGRGRGGELFF.

This clonotype was found many times. The V call is TRBV7-2, the J call TRBJ2-5; TRBD2 matches at 7 bases. This CDR3 has 15 residues. Germline loops: CDR1 SGHTA, CDR2 FQGNSA. The V segment lost 4 bases and the J segment 4 bases; nucleotides outside the gene matches: 9. The CDR3 nucleotides are TGTGCCAGCAGCTCTCCTTTTGGGGGGGGAGAGACCCAGTACTTC. Translating gives CASSSPFGGGETQYF.

This clonotype was seen more than once but under ten times. CDR3 loop: CASSPGTENTEAFF. The DNA for the CDR3 is TGCGCCAGCAGCCCGGGGACCGAGAACACTGAAGCTTTCTTT. This rearrangement joins TRBV5-1 to TRBJ1-1; a weak D match, TRBD1 (5 bases). The V gene lost 4 bases and the J gene lost 1 base, with 11 bases spanning the gap. The CDR3 runs to 14 residues. Germline V gene lookup returns CDR1 SGHRS and CDR2 YFSETQ.

In its sample, this clonotype was seen many times. The chain is built from TRBV10-3 and TRBJ1-5; no definite D call. CDR3 size: 13 residues. V was clipped by 5 bases and J by 5 bases, with 10 bases between them. The germline V gene has CDR1 ENHRY and CDR2 SYGVKD. The CDR3 protein is CAISKGSDQPQHF. The CDR3 DNA is TGTGCCATCAGTAAGGGCAGCGATCAGCCCCAGCATTTT.

This clonotype showed up many times. The chain combines TRBV6-1 with TRBJ1-5; 8 nucleotides line up with TRBD1. This CDR3 is 13 amino acids long. The V gene's germline CDR1 is MNHNS and CDR2 SASEGT. Trimming cost V 5 bases and J 4 bases; bases outside gene matches: 1. The CDR3 nucleotides read TGTGCCAGCAGTCGACAGGGGAATCAGCCCCAGCATTTT. It is translated as CASSRQGNQPQHF.

In this sample, this clonotype turned up a few times. V usage is TRBV29-1 and J usage is TRBJ2-3; the D gene is possibly TRBD2 (6 bases). Trimming left V 3 bases short and J 4 bases short, with 8 bases between. The CDR3 totals 12 residues. Germline V gene sequence: CDR1 SQVTM, CDR2 ANQGSEA. The chain's CDR3 is CSVEGGADTQYF. CDR3 DNA: TGCAGCGTTGAGGGGGGTGCAGATACGCAGTATTTT.

This clonotype was seen only a few times. The chain employs TRBV6-1 and TRBJ2-5; tentative D call: TRBD2 (5 bases). Germline assignment: CDR1 MNHNS and CDR2 SASEGT. The CDR3 runs 13 residues. Trimming stripped 8 bases from V and 3 bases from J, with 13 bases between. The CDR3 here is CASLEGGEETQYF. DNA for the CDR3: TGTGCCAGCCTTGAGGGTGGAGAAGAGACCCAGTACTTC.

This sequence joins TRBV6-1 and TRBJ2-3; no firm D call. This CDR3 has 13 residues. V was pared by 10 bases and J by 4 bases, with 15 bases between. Germline values: CDR1 MNHNS, CDR2 SASEGT. In DNA, the CDR3 is TGTGCCATATGGACCCCTGGGGCAGATACGCAGTATTTT. This translates into CAIWTPGADTQYF.

The V call is TRBV20-1, the J call TRBJ2-3, with 7 bases fitting TRBD2. The CDR3 has 15 residues. Losses at the gene ends were 4 bases for V and 1 base for J; bases not matched to a gene: 8. Germline V gene lookup returns CDR1 DFQATT and CDR2 SNEGSKA (reference sequence). CDR3 amino acids: CSATSRDYGTDTQYF. DNA for the CDR3: TGCAGTGCTACTAGCCGGGACTATGGCACAGATACGCAGTATTTT.

The sample holds many counts of this clonotype. V is TRBV10-3 and J is TRBJ2-5; D is unresolved. The CDR3 covers 12 residues. Germline lookup yields CDR1 ENHRY and CDR2 SYGVKD. V was clipped by 3 bases and J by 4 bases, with 6 bases between them. DNA of the CDR3: TGTGCCATCAGTGACGAAGGAGAGACCCAGTACTTC. The encoded protein is CAISDEGETQYF.

This clonotype appeared many times. The chain is built from TRBV6-1 and TRBJ2-5; D is possibly TRBD2 (5 bases). Per the germline V gene, CDR1 is MNHNS and CDR2 is SASEGT. V lost 7 bases, J lost 1 base, and 10 bases lay in between. This CDR3 is built from 13 residues. The CDR3 region is CASNEGTQETQYF. The CDR3 DNA reads TGTGCCAGCAATGAGGGAACCCAAGAGACCCAGTACTTC.

The chain links TRBV14 to TRBJ2-5; TRBD2 agrees at 14 bases. There are 18 residues in the CDR3. Trimming cost V 2 bases and J 5 bases; bases outside gene matches: 10. Germline CDR1 and CDR2: SGHDN and FVKESK. The CDR3 spells CASSQPTSGRAEEETQYF. The DNA for the CDR3 is TGTGCCAGCAGCCAACCGACTAGCGGGAGGGCCGAGGAGGAGACCCAGTACTTC.

This clonotype has ten or more counts. V gene TRBV11-3 combines with J gene TRBJ2-1; D call uncertain. This CDR3 spans 14 amino acids. Trimming stripped 3 bases from V and 4 bases from J, with 10 bases between. Germline CDR1 SGHNT, CDR2 YENEEA. CDR3 amino acids: CASSFRVRYNEQFF. As DNA, the CDR3 is TGTGCCAGCAGCTTCCGGGTGAGGTACAATGAGCAGTTCTTC.

This clonotype was detected only a few times. The chain uses TRBV20-1 and TRBJ2-5; no clear D gene. Per the germline V gene, CDR1 is DFQATT and CDR2 is SNEGSKA (reference sequence). V lost 1 base to trimming and J lost 5 bases, with 8 bases between them. This CDR3 has 12 amino acids. CDR3: CSARASGETQYF. The DNA of the CDR3 is TGCAGTGCTAGAGCCTCGGGCGAGACCCAGTACTTC.

This clonotype was found a few times. The rearrangement joins TRBV7-6 to TRBJ2-5, with D possibly matching TRBD1 (5 bases). CDR3 length: 14 amino acids. V was shortened by 5 bases and J by 2 bases, with 12 bases between the two germline ends. The V gene's germline CDR1 is SGHVS and CDR2 FNYEAQ. CDR3 in DNA: TGTGCCAGCAGCGTTAGTGCAGGGCAAGAGACCCAGTACTTC. Its protein product is CASSVSAGQETQYF.

The table lists this clonotype with many counts. The genes are TRBV30 and TRBJ1-1, with no clear D. Germline V lookup: CDR1 GTSNPN, CDR2 SVGIG (reference sequence). Trimming removed 2 bases at V and 5 bases at J, with 12 bases between. There are 13 residues in the CDR3. The CDR3 coding sequence is TGTGCCTGGAGTATGCAGGAGGATACTGAAGCTTTCTTT. Encoded protein: CAWSMQEDTEAFF.

The V and J genes are TRBV7-9 and TRBJ2-1, with D perhaps matching TRBD2 (6 bases). The CDR3 runs 14 residues. Germline CDR1 reads SEHNR; CDR2 reads FQNEAQ (reference sequence). The V gene lost 3 bases and the J gene lost 9 bases, with 15 bases spanning the gap. The CDR3 nucleotides read TGTGCCAGCAGCTTCGCTTTGCGGGGTGGTGAGCAGTTCTTC. This translates into CASSFALRGGEQFF. Together with reference TRBV7-9 and TRBJ2-1, the CDR3 gives the full variable domain: DTGVSQNPRHKITKRGQNVTFRCDPISEHNRLYWYRQTLGQGPEFLTYFQNEAQLEKSRLLSDRFSAERPKGSFSTLEIQRTEQGDSAMYLCASSFALRGGEQFFGPGTRLTVL.

This clonotype showed up just a few times. The genes are TRBV28 and TRBJ1-4; no definite D call. This CDR3 has 11 amino acids. The V gene's germline CDR1 is MDHEN and CDR2 SYDVKM. V lost 3 bases and J 7 bases, leaving 3 bases between the germline ends. The CDR3 region is CASSFAEKLFF. As DNA, the CDR3 is TGTGCCAGCAGTTTTGCTGAAAAACTGTTTTTT.

This clonotype has a count of ten or more. This sequence joins TRBV30 and TRBJ1-2; D is undetermined. Per the germline V gene, CDR1 is GTSNPN and CDR2 is SVGIG (reference sequence). Trimming took 2 bases from V and 4 from J, leaving 11 bases between them. The CDR3 consists of 13 residues. The CDR3 reads CAWSTKTSYGYTF. The CDR3 region has the DNA TGTGCCTGGAGTACAAAGACAAGCTATGGCTACACCTTC.

This clonotype has a count of ten or more. The chain couples TRBV5-1 to TRBJ2-1, with no clear D. Looked up from germline, CDR1 is SGHRS and CDR2 is YFSETQ. The CDR3 sequence is 13 residues long. V was clipped by 7 bases and J by 9 bases, with 17 bases between them. The CDR3 DNA sequence: TGCGCCAGCCGAGTAGCAGACACGGTTGAGCAGTTCTTC. This encodes CASRVADTVEQFF.

The chain is built from TRBV6-2 or TRBV6-3 and TRBJ2-2, with D maybe TRBD1 (5 bases). Germline loops: CDR1 MNHEY, CDR2 SVGEGT. V was clipped by 6 bases and J by 6 bases, with 20 bases between them. This CDR3 is built from 16 residues. The CDR3 spells CASRGIDSKGAGELFF. In DNA form, the CDR3 reads TGTGCCAGCAGGGGGATAGACAGTAAAGGGGCCGGGGAGCTGTTTTTT.

The chain combines TRBV3-1 with TRBJ1-6, with TRBD1 matching over 8 bases. Germline trimming cut 6 bases from V and 7 bases from J; bases unmatched to any gene: 14. CDR1 is LGHDT and CDR2 is YNNKEL in the germline V gene (reference sequence). This CDR3 has 17 residues. In nucleotides, the CDR3 is TGTGCCAGCAGTCGGTTTCTACAGGGGGGGGACAATTCACCCCTCCACTTT. Translated: CASSRFLQGGDNSPLHF.